These 29 T cell receptor beta chains share one sample of origin, sequenced in a study of CD8+ T cells in alopecia areata. Sequencing templates came from extracted RNA that was reverse transcribed into cDNA. Measured with immunoSEQ multiplex PCR; TCRdb has only the in-frame clones, and not every one. This table has more than 150,000 clones, around 60% appearing once. The specimen was CD4+ T cells sorted from blood, collected at week 0. These receptors came from a human donor with alopecia areata.

The chain uses TRBV5-6 and TRBJ2-5; 9 nucleotides match TRBD2. The V gene's germline CDR1 is SGHDT and CDR2 YYEEEE. V lost 4 bases, J lost 2 bases, and 3 bases stayed unmatched. CDR3 size: 14 residues. CDR3 in amino acids: CASSSTSGQETQYF. In DNA form, the CDR3 reads TGTGCCAGCAGCAGCACTAGCGGGCAAGAGACCCAGTACTTC.

The gene calls are TRBV11-3 and TRBJ2-6, with 10 bases aligning to TRBD1. Germline V gene lookup returns CDR1 SGHNT and CDR2 YENEEA. There are 15 residues in the CDR3. The V and J ends lost 11 bases and 2 bases, in that order; junction bases with no gene match: 6. CDR3 loop: CAARGQGTGANVLTF. CDR3 in DNA: TGTGCCGCCCGGGGACAGGGGACTGGGGCCAACGTCCTGACTTTC.

The rearrangement uses TRBV29-1 and TRBJ2-1, with D perhaps given as TRBD1 or TRBD2 (5 bases each). Trimming cost V 3 bases and J 7 bases, with 7 bases left between them. Germline CDR1 is SQVTM and CDR2 is ANQGSEA. The CDR3 is 11 residues long. CDR3 sequence reads: CSVDWGNEQFF. In DNA, the CDR3 is TGCAGCGTTGACTGGGGGAATGAGCAGTTCTTC.

A word on this clone: The sample contains more than one DNA sequence encoding this CDR3. The V gene is TRBV19, the J gene TRBJ1-2; D is uncertain. The length of the CDR3 is 14 residues. Trimming pared 8 bases from V and 0 bases from J, leaving 13 bases between. Germline loops: CDR1 LNHDA, CDR2 SQIVND (reference sequence). CDR3 amino acids: CASHKTGTNYGYTF. The CDR3 region has the DNA TGTGCCAGTCATAAGACGGGAACTAACTATGGCTACACCTTC.

V gene TRBV5-6 combines with J gene TRBJ2-2; D remains unclear. Germline V gene sequence: CDR1 SGHDT, CDR2 YYEEEE. V was shortened by 2 bases and J by 5 bases, with 13 bases between the two germline ends. CDR3 length: 15 residues. The DNA for the CDR3 is TGTGCCAGCAGCTTTCGAACAGCCGGGACCGGGGAGCTGTTTTTT. This gives the protein CASSFRTAGTGELFF.

This chain uses TRBV25-1 with TRBJ2-7; D might be TRBD1 (6 bases). This CDR3 is 13 amino acids long. Between the trimmed V and J ends, which lost 3 bases and 5 bases, there was a span of 11 bases. CDR1 is MGHDK and CDR2 is SYGVNS in the germline V gene. The CDR3 bases are TGTGCCAGCAGTGAGGACCACAGGGACGAGCAGTACTTC. Protein: CASSEDHRDEQYF.

V gene TRBV6-5 combines with J gene TRBJ2-1, with 15 positions matching TRBD2. The J segment lost 10 bases and the V segment lost 2 bases, leaving 3 bases of the junction unmatched. The CDR3 totals 15 residues. Germline V gene lookup returns CDR1 MNHEY and CDR2 SVGAGI. CDR3 nucleotide sequence: TGTGCCAGCAGTTACCCGGGGACTAGCGGGGGGGAGCAGTTCTTC. Its protein is CASSYPGTSGGEQFF.

This rearrangement joins TRBV29-1 to TRBJ2-7, with D tentatively TRBD2 (5 bases). This CDR3 spans 13 amino acids. The germline gives CDR1 SQVTM, CDR2 ANQGSEA. Between the trimmed V and J ends, which lost 4 bases and 5 bases, there was a span of 15 bases. The CDR3 spells CSVAKRSSDEQYF. Written as DNA, the CDR3 is TGCAGCGTTGCGAAGCGGTCGTCCGACGAGCAGTACTTC.

The V and J genes are TRBV28 and TRBJ1-2, with TRBD1 matching over 7 bases. Looked up from germline, CDR1 is MDHEN and CDR2 is SYDVKM. The CDR3 has 12 amino acids. The J segment lost 6 bases and the V segment lost 6 bases, leaving 4 bases of the junction unmatched. CDR3 DNA sequence: TGTGCCAGCAGAAACAGGGGCGATGGCTACACCTTC. This sequence encodes CASRNRGDGYTF.

The chain employs TRBV7-9 and TRBJ1-4; D ambiguous. The germline CDR1 and CDR2 sequences are SEHNR and FQNEAQ (reference sequence). Trimming shortened V by 4 bases and J by 7 bases, and 13 bases separated the two germline ends. CDR3 length: 14 residues. Here the CDR3 reads CASSSFGGPEKLFF. CDR3 sequence (DNA): TGTGCCAGCAGCTCTTTTGGAGGGCCTGAAAAACTGTTTTTT.

This clone was picked up a small number of times. The chain carries TRBV30 and TRBJ2-2; D possibly matches TRBD1 or TRBD2 (6 bases each). Germline CDR1 and CDR2: GTSNPN and SVGIG (reference sequence). The CDR3 is 15 residues long. V was cut by 3 bases and J by 4 bases, with 15 bases left in between. CDR3: CAWRPGGGGTGELFF. Written as DNA, the CDR3 is TGTGCCTGGAGACCCGGGGGCGGAGGCACCGGGGAGCTGTTTTTT.

The CDR3 here is CASSLGSGTGELFF. The CDR3 nucleotides are TGTGCCAGCAGTTTGGGTAGCGGCACCGGGGAGCTGTTTTTT. The chain combines TRBV6-6 with TRBJ2-2, with D possibly TRBD2 on 6 matching bases. The V end lost 4 bases, the J end lost 4 bases, and 10 bases lay between the germline ends. CDR1 is MNHNY and CDR2 is SVGAGI in the germline V gene (reference sequence). The CDR3 extends over 14 amino acids.

This clone was detected only a few times. The chain carries TRBV30 and TRBJ1-2; D is undetermined. The CDR3 sequence is 14 residues long. Trimming took off 3 bases at V and 4 bases at J, with 15 bases between the two ends. The germline CDR1 and CDR2 sequences are GTSNPN and SVGIG (reference sequence). CDR3 protein: CAWRTRVAAYGYTF. Here the CDR3 DNA reads TGTGCCTGGAGAACGAGGGTGGCAGCCTATGGCTACACCTTC. The variable domain in full, completed from reference TRBV30 and TRBJ1-2, reads SQTIHQWPATLVQPVGSPLSLECTVEGTSNPNLYWYRQAAGRGLQLLFYSVGIGQISSEVPQNLSASRPQDRQFILSSKKLLLSDSGFYLCAWRTRVAAYGYTFGSGTRLTVV.

The chain uses TRBV28 and TRBJ1-6; TRBD1 might be the D (6 bases). The CDR3 consists of 15 residues. Trimming cost V 2 bases and J 5 bases, with 10 bases left between them. Germline-derived CDR1 and CDR2 are MDHEN and SYDVKM. The CDR3 nucleotides are TGTGCCAGCAGTTTAATAGGACAGCATAATTCACCCCTCCACTTT. Its translation: CASSLIGQHNSPLHF.

This clone was recorded a few times. CDR3 nucleotides: TGTGCCAGCAGTGGGACAGGGGAGGACTATGGCTACACCTTC. This sequence encodes CASSGTGEDYGYTF. The V gene is TRBV2, the J gene TRBJ1-2; 9 nucleotides line up with TRBD1. Per the germline V gene, CDR1 is SNHLY and CDR2 is FYNNEI. The trim removed 4 bases at V and 3 bases at J, leaving 3 bases unmatched. The CDR3 spans 14 residues.

The chain is built from TRBV5-4 and TRBJ2-5; tentative D call: TRBD1 (6 bases). The CDR3 loop spans 13 amino acids. The germline V gene encodes CDR1 SGHNT and CDR2 YYREEE (reference sequence). Between the trimmed V and J ends, which lost 0 bases and 5 bases, there was a span of 8 bases. CDR3 DNA sequence: TGTGCCAGCAGCTTGGATAGGGGGGAGACCCAGTACTTC. Residues: CASSLDRGETQYF.

In this sample, this clone turned up once. The chain recombines TRBV2 with TRBJ1-5; D is unclear. Per the germline V gene, CDR1 is SNHLY and CDR2 is FYNNEI. This CDR3 comprises 13 residues. Trimming stripped 6 bases from V and 4 bases from J, with 10 bases between. CDR3 nucleotide sequence: TGTGCCAGCAGGCCTACGAGGAATCAGCCCCAGCATTTT. Protein sequence: CASRPTRNQPQHF.

This chain joins TRBV2 and TRBJ1-6; 9 positions agree with TRBD1. The V segment lost 4 bases and the J segment 9 bases; nucleotides outside the gene matches: 4. The CDR3 is made up of 14 amino acids. Per germline, CDR1 SNHLY and CDR2 FYNNEI. CDR3 bases: TGTGCCAGCAGTGCGGGACAGGGCGGTTCACCCCTCCACTTT. It translates to CASSAGQGGSPLHF.

The chain uses TRBV29-1 and TRBJ2-6; 9 nucleotides match TRBD1. Per the germline V gene, CDR1 is SQVTM and CDR2 is ANQGSEA. J lost 3 bases, V lost 3 bases, and 9 bases had no gene match. There are 17 residues in the CDR3. CDR3 in amino acids: CSVEEQGAIFGANVLTF. The CDR3, as DNA: TGCAGCGTTGAGGAACAGGGGGCTATCTTTGGGGCCAACGTCCTGACTTTC.

The J gene is TRBJ1-3, the V gene TRBV30; D might be TRBD1 (5 bases). This CDR3 spans 16 amino acids. V was pared by 8 bases and J by 2 bases, with 22 bases between. The V gene's germline CDR1 is GTSNPN and CDR2 SVGIG (reference sequence). For the CDR3, the DNA is TGTGCCCAGATGGGGGTGGGGAGTCGAACTGGAAACACCATATATTTT. It translates to CAQMGVGSRTGNTIYF.

This clone showed up just a few times. The CDR3, as DNA: TGCAGCGTTGAAGGCGGGGGGGCAGGTGAGCAGTTCTTC. Its protein is CSVEGGGAGEQFF. This chain uses TRBV29-1 with TRBJ2-1; 9 bases map to TRBD2. V lost 1 base to trimming and J lost 9 bases; unmatched junction nucleotides: 4. This CDR3 is 13 amino acids long. Germline lookup yields CDR1 SQVTM and CDR2 ANQGSEA.

The V gene is TRBV5-6, the J gene TRBJ1-4; no clear D gene. The CDR3 totals 12 residues. V lost 2 bases to trimming and J lost 8 bases, with 7 bases between them. Germline assignment: CDR1 SGHDT and CDR2 YYEEEE. CDR3 sequence: CASSFGGEKLFF. CDR3 coding DNA: TGTGCCAGCAGCTTCGGTGGGGAAAAACTGTTTTTT.

The chain's CDR3 is CAWSSPDRLGNSPLHF. The CDR3 bases are TGTGCCTGGAGTTCTCCTGACCGCTTGGGGAATTCACCCCTCCACTTT. The V call is TRBV30, the J call TRBJ1-6; D unclear. The ends were cut back, 2 bases at V and 7 bases at J, with 18 bases in the middle. The CDR3 has 16 residues. Germline V CDR1 and CDR2: GTSNPN, SVGIG (reference sequence).

This chain links TRBV9 with TRBJ1-5; 7 bases map to TRBD1. J was trimmed by 4 bases and V by 3 bases; bases with no gene match: 4. CDR1 SGDLS and CDR2 YYNGEE come from the germline V gene. CDR3 length equals 14 residues. Written as DNA, the CDR3 is TGTGCCAGCAGCGCAACAGGGGCGAATCAGCCCCAGCATTTT. Translating it yields CASSATGANQPQHF.

The chain links TRBV30 to TRBJ2-7; tentatively, D is TRBD1 or TRBD2 (6 bases each). The germline V and J ends were trimmed by 4 bases and 1 base, with 17 bases remaining between them. Germline V CDR1 and CDR2: GTSNPN, SVGIG (reference sequence). The CDR3 runs to 15 residues. This chain's CDR3 is CAWTGAVGGSYEQYF. The CDR3 DNA reads as TGTGCCTGGACGGGGGCAGTCGGGGGTTCCTACGAGCAGTACTTC.

The chain recombines TRBV6-5 with TRBJ1-1; no definite D call. Germline V CDR1 and CDR2: MNHEY, SVGAGI. The CDR3 runs to 11 residues. V was trimmed by 7 bases and J by 11 bases, leaving 14 bases between them. The CDR3 reads CASTNRVAAFF. The CDR3 coding sequence is TGTGCCAGCACCAATAGGGTAGCGGCTTTCTTT.

This clone was observed a few times. The genes are TRBV7-9 and TRBJ1-1; D is undetermined. Per germline, CDR1 SEHNR and CDR2 FQNEAQ (reference sequence). The CDR3 extends over 12 amino acids. Trimming removed 3 bases from V and 7 bases from J, with 9 bases in between. The CDR3 coding sequence is TGTGCCAGCAGCTTCAGCGGCAGTGAAGCTTTCTTT. Amino acids: CASSFSGSEAFF.

The genes are TRBV30 and TRBJ2-1, with a weak D call TRBD1 (6 bases). Germline lookup yields CDR1 GTSNPN and CDR2 SVGIG (reference sequence). The germline V and J ends were trimmed by 5 bases and 0 bases, with 11 bases remaining between them. The CDR3 contains 14 residues. The CDR3, as DNA: TGTGCCTGGGGTAGGGGGAGCTCCTACAATGAGCAGTTCTTC. Translating gives CAWGRGSSYNEQFF.

The chain uses TRBV19 and TRBJ1-2; D is perhaps TRBD1 (5 bases). Germline CDR1 reads LNHDA; CDR2 reads SQIVND (reference sequence). V shed 1 base and J shed 4 bases, with 7 bases lying between them. The CDR3 totals 13 residues. The CDR3 is CASSIGQRYGYTF. CDR3 bases: TGTGCCAGTAGTATAGGACAGCGCTATGGCTACACCTTC.